The 17 T cell receptor beta chains below all came from one sample that was sequenced in a study of blood T cells in healthy people across ages. Using a J-beta primer mix together with a sample-barcoded 5' primer, a second PCR was run for roughly 6 to 11 cycles. TCRdb reprocessed the 5' RACE reads with MiXCR, giving one entry per CDR3 protein. The sample lists 1.5 million to 2 million distinct CDR3 sequences; about 39% were seen once. Sequenced sample: blood. The receptor set was obtained from a human donor in good health.

V is TRBV5-1 and J is TRBJ2-1; TRBD2 agrees at 9 bases. V shed 2 bases, J shed 9 bases, and the junction held 3 bases outside the gene matches. The germline V gene encodes CDR1 SGHRS and CDR2 YFSETQ. CDR3 length equals 13 residues. The CDR3 loop reads CASSFSSGVEQFF. DNA for the CDR3: TGCGCCAGCAGCTTCTCTAGCGGGGTTGAGCAGTTCTTC.

This clonotype has just a few counts. The rearrangement links TRBV9 to TRBJ2-3; TRBD2 matches 8 bases. The CDR3 consists of 15 residues. V gave up 4 bases and J gave up 3 bases; unmatched junction bases: 7. Per the germline V gene, CDR1 is SGDLS and CDR2 is YYNGEE. CDR3 nucleotides: TGTGCCAGCAGCTCAGAAGCGGGGGAGACAGATACGCAGTATTTT. Protein: CASSSEAGETDTQYF.

This sequence joins TRBV5-5 and TRBJ2-3, with a tentative D call TRBD1 (6 bases). CDR3 length equals 15 residues. Germline lookup yields CDR1 SGHKS and CDR2 YYEKEE (reference sequence). Trimming removed 7 bases from V and 4 bases from J, with 19 bases in between. The chain's CDR3 is CASRLLQGIADTQYF. CDR3 coding DNA: TGTGCCAGCCGACTACTCCAGGGGATCGCAGATACGCAGTATTTT.

Remarks on this clonotype: The conserved phenylalanine or tryptophan is not found at the CDR3 terminus, so this likely reflects a read error. The CDR3 region is CASSLTGRNEQFV. As DNA, the CDR3 is TGTGCCAGCAGTTTAACGGGGCGCAATGAGCAGTTCGTC. The chain carries TRBV12-3 or TRBV12-4 and TRBJ2-1; D could derive from TRBD1 or TRBD2 (5 bases each). CDR3 length: 13 residues. V shed 2 bases and J shed 6 bases, with 8 bases lying between them.

CDR3 in DNA: TGTGCCAGCAATTTAGGGGGAGGAGAGCCCCAGCATTTT. Amino acids: CASNLGGGEPQHF. The V call is TRBV7-2, the J call TRBJ1-5, with D tentatively TRBD1 (6 bases). The V gene lost 7 bases and the J gene lost 8 bases, with 15 bases spanning the gap. CDR3 length: 13 residues. Germline V gives CDR1 SGHTA, CDR2 FQGNSA.

This clonotype was counted between two and nine times. The genes are TRBV7-2 and TRBJ2-3; D unresolved. V was cut by 2 bases and J by 2 bases, with 8 bases left in between. The CDR3 contains 14 residues. Germline-derived CDR1 and CDR2 are SGHTA and FQGNSA. The CDR3 sequence is CASSLPPNTDTQYF. DNA of the CDR3: TGTGCCAGCAGCTTACCTCCGAACACAGATACGCAGTATTTT. The full variable domain, with the rest looked up from reference TRBV7-2 and TRBJ2-3, is GAGVSQSPSNKVTEKGKDVELRCDPISGHTALYWYRQSLGQGLEFLIYFQGNSAPDKSGLPSDRFSAERTGGSVSTLTIQRTQQEDSAVYLCASSLPPNTDTQYFGPGTRLTVL.

This chain links TRBV6-2 or TRBV6-3 with TRBJ1-1, with D tentatively TRBD1 (5 bases). This CDR3 is built from 14 residues. Looked up from germline, CDR1 is MNHEY and CDR2 is SVGEGT. The V and J ends lost 5 bases and 3 bases respectively, with 13 bases between them. The CDR3 DNA reads TGTGCCAGCAGTCTTGCCCCGGGGGACACTGAAGCTTTCTTT. Encoded protein: CASSLAPGDTEAFF.

The rearrangement links TRBV9 to TRBJ2-1; TRBD1 matches at 7 bases. This CDR3 has 16 amino acids. Germline CDR1 is SGDLS and CDR2 is YYNGEE. With V trimmed by 0 bases and J by 5 bases, 8 bases remained unmatched. The CDR3 DNA follows: TGTGCCAGCAGCGTAGGGCAGGGGGACCCCCACAATGAGCAGTTCTTC. It codes for CASSVGQGDPHNEQFF.

This clonotype was counted between two and nine times. CDR3 protein: CASSLSGGANQETQYF. CDR3 in DNA: TGTGCCAGCAGCTTGAGCGGGGGGGCAAATCAGGAGACCCAGTACTTC. The V and J genes are TRBV7-2 and TRBJ2-5, with 10 bases lining up with TRBD2. The germline V gene has CDR1 SGHTA and CDR2 FQGNSA. The CDR3 runs to 16 residues. The V gene end was trimmed by 3 bases and the J gene end by 5 bases; junction bases not matched to a gene: 9. The full variable domain, its missing parts supplied by reference TRBV7-2 and TRBJ2-5, is GAGVSQSPSNKVTEKGKDVELRCDPISGHTALYWYRQSLGQGLEFLIYFQGNSAPDKSGLPSDRFSAERTGGSVSTLTIQRTQQEDSAVYLCASSLSGGANQETQYFGPGTRLLVL.

This clonotype was detected only a few times. The rearrangement links TRBV6-5 to TRBJ2-3; D assignment may be TRBD1 or TRBD2 (6 bases each). The CDR3 extends over 20 amino acids. Looked up from germline, CDR1 is MNHEY and CDR2 is SVGAGI. With 0 bases removed from V and 0 bases from J, the gap between germline ends came to 22 bases. The CDR3 nucleotides are TGTGCCAGCAGTTACTCCGTGCTCGGGGGCACTCCCCCCAGCACAGATACGCAGTATTTT. Translated, it gives CASSYSVLGGTPPSTDTQYF.

The rearrangement uses TRBV7-9 and TRBJ2-7; D is unclear. Germline V gene lookup returns CDR1 SEHNR and CDR2 FQNEAQ (reference sequence). The CDR3 contains 11 residues. Trimming pared 3 bases from V and 6 bases from J, leaving 6 bases between. DNA for the CDR3: TGTGCCAGCAGCTTGAAAGGCGAGCAGTACTTC. It encodes CASSLKGEQYF.

The rearrangement joins TRBV5-1 to TRBJ2-3; possible D gene TRBD1, 6 bases. This CDR3 has 17 residues. Germline V CDR1 and CDR2: SGHRS, YFSETQ. The ends were cut back, 0 bases at V and 6 bases at J, with 20 bases in the middle. The CDR3 bases are TGCGCCAGCAGCTTGGTATACAGGGCGTCTGGGGTGGATACGCAGTATTTT. Its protein product is CASSLVYRASGVDTQYF.

The chain recombines TRBV7-9 with TRBJ1-1; possibly TRBD1 for D (6 bases). The CDR3 is made up of 15 amino acids. CDR1 and CDR2 from the germline V gene are SEHNR and FQNEAQ (reference sequence). V lost 5 bases, J lost 3 bases, and 16 bases lay in between. CDR3: CASSIQGFEYTEAFF. In DNA, the CDR3 is TGTGCCAGCAGCATACAGGGATTCGAGTACACTGAAGCTTTCTTT.

The chain uses TRBV28 and TRBJ2-5; maybe TRBD2 (6 bases). The last part of the DNA fits TRBJ2-7 better; the J call may be wrong. This CDR3 contains 15 residues. CDR1 and CDR2 (germline): MDHEN, SYDVKM. The CDR3 region has the DNA TGTGCCAGCAGTACCAACTGGGACGCCGGGAGCGAGCAGTACTTC. Amino acids: CASSTNWDAGSEQYF.

The J gene is TRBJ2-4, the V gene TRBV28, with 7 bases fitting TRBD2. The ends lost 3 bases at V and 1 base at J; junction bases unmatched: 3. This CDR3 region has 15 residues. CDR1 and CDR2 from the germline V gene are MDHEN and SYDVKM. The CDR3 here is CASSLGGDAKNIQYF. In DNA, the CDR3 is TGTGCCAGCAGTTTGGGAGGGGACGCCAAAAACATTCAGTACTTC.

The genes are TRBV20-1 and TRBJ1-1, with a tentative D call TRBD1 (6 bases). V lost 0 bases to trimming and J lost 6 bases, with 11 bases between them. This CDR3 spans 13 amino acids. Germline-derived CDR1 and CDR2 are DFQATT and SNEGSKA (reference sequence). The DNA for the CDR3 is TGCAGTGCTAGAGACCCCCAGGGGCCTGAAGCTTTCTTT. Translating gives CSARDPQGPEAFF.

This clonotype was counted a few times. The chain couples TRBV5-1 to TRBJ2-7, with unresolved D. V lost 4 bases and J lost 6, with 17 bases in between. CDR3 length: 14 residues. Germline lookup yields CDR1 SGHRS and CDR2 YFSETQ. For the CDR3, the DNA is TGCGCCAGCAGCGTACGACAAGGGTATGGCGAGCAGTACTTC. Translating it yields CASSVRQGYGEQYF.